The 28 T cell receptor beta chains listed next were all sequenced from one sample in a study of response to subunit inactivated influenza vaccine. TCRdb reprocessed the RT-PCR reads via MiXCR and lists one record per CDR3 protein. The sample lists 500,000 to 600,000 distinct CDR3 sequences, about an eighth occurring once. The input for sequencing was PBMCs from blood, taken on the day of vaccination. Receptor source: a man between 50 and 59 years old who received an inactivated influenza vaccine.

This chain links TRBV18 with TRBJ2-3; possibly TRBD1 or TRBD2 for D (5 bases each). CDR1 KGHSH and CDR2 LQKENI come from the germline V gene. The CDR3 extends over 15 amino acids. V was clipped by 3 bases and J by 8 bases, with 18 bases between them. The CDR3 DNA reads as TGTGCCAGCTCACCCCTCGGGGCTAGGGCCCGTACGCAGTATTTT. Its translation: CASSPLGARARTQYF.

This clonotype was found a few times. The chain links TRBV29-1 to TRBJ2-3; D uncertain. This CDR3 comprises 12 residues. V lost 7 bases and J 6 bases, leaving 14 bases between the germline ends. In germline, CDR1 is SQVTM, CDR2 ANQGSEA. CDR3 sequence (DNA): TGCAGCGCCGCGCTAGTCGGTGATACGCAGTATTTT. As protein: CSAALVGDTQYF.

This clonotype was seen a few times. V usage is TRBV7-2 and J usage is TRBJ1-1; D unresolved. The V end was cut by 3 bases, the J end by 0 bases, with 8 bases between. This CDR3 is built from 14 residues. Germline V gene data show CDR1 as SGHTA and CDR2 as FQGNSA. CDR3 in amino acids: CASSFPWLNTEAFF. The CDR3 DNA sequence: TGTGCCAGCAGCTTCCCGTGGCTGAACACTGAAGCTTTCTTT.

This clonotype appeared many times. V usage is TRBV15 and J usage is TRBJ2-4; a possible D gene is TRBD1 (5 bases). The CDR3 loop spans 15 amino acids. Germline V lookup: CDR1 LNHNV, CDR2 YYDKDF (reference sequence). Trimming took off 0 bases at V and 7 bases at J, with 13 bases between the two ends. The CDR3 reads CATSRDRQGRNIQYF. The CDR3 bases are TGTGCCACCAGCAGAGATCGGCAGGGTAGGAACATTCAGTACTTC.

This clonotype has only a few counts. The chain couples TRBV6-1 to TRBJ1-5; 7 nucleotides line up with TRBD1. The V gene end was trimmed by 7 bases and the J gene end by 3 bases; junction bases not matched to a gene: 6. The length of the CDR3 is 14 residues. Germline lookup yields CDR1 MNHNS and CDR2 SASEGT. CDR3 nucleotides: TGTGCCAGCACCTCAGGGGGGCCCAATCAGCCCCAGCATTTT. Its protein product is CASTSGGPNQPQHF.

V usage is TRBV28 and J usage is TRBJ2-7; weak D call: TRBD1 (6 bases). V lost 6 bases to trimming and J lost 4 bases, with 16 bases between them. This CDR3 contains 14 residues. Germline V lookup: CDR1 MDHEN, CDR2 SYDVKM. CDR3 in amino acids: CASSPTGQKYEQYF. As DNA, the CDR3 is TGTGCCAGCAGCCCAACGGGACAAAAATACGAGCAGTACTTC.

This clonotype was detected only a few times. The chain links TRBV9 to TRBJ1-2; TRBD1 agrees at 7 bases. Germline-derived CDR1 and CDR2 are SGDLS and YYNGEE. The CDR3 covers 14 residues. Trimming removed 3 bases from V and 2 bases from J; junction bases left unmatched: 4. CDR3 in DNA: TGTGCCAGCAGCGCGGGGACAGTCAACTATGGCTACACCTTC. This encodes CASSAGTVNYGYTF.

This clonotype was picked up many times. V gene TRBV12-3 or TRBV12-4 combines with J gene TRBJ2-1; maybe TRBD2 (6 bases). The CDR3 has 14 amino acids. Between the trimmed V and J ends, which lost 3 bases and 1 base, there was a span of 7 bases. CDR3 sequence reads: CASSLGLSYNEQFF. The CDR3 DNA reads TGTGCCAGCAGTTTGGGACTGTCCTACAATGAGCAGTTCTTC.

The J gene is TRBJ1-1, the V gene TRBV15; maybe TRBD1 (5 bases). Trimming removed 5 bases from V and 1 base from J, with 11 bases in between. Looked up from germline, CDR1 is LNHNV and CDR2 is YYDKDF (reference sequence). This CDR3 contains 14 residues. DNA for the CDR3: TGTGCCACCAGCCGCCAAGGACAGAACACTGAAGCTTTCTTT. Amino acid sequence: CATSRQGQNTEAFF.

The chain links TRBV5-1 to TRBJ2-1; a possible D gene is TRBD2 (6 bases). The CDR3 has 14 amino acids. CDR1 is SGHRS and CDR2 is YFSETQ in the germline V gene. The ends were cut back, 3 bases at V and 8 bases at J, with 15 bases in the middle. CDR3 in DNA: TGCGCCAGCAGCTCTCATCGACTAGGGGATGAGCAGTTCTTC. Encoded protein: CASSSHRLGDEQFF. The whole variable domain, filled in from reference TRBV5-1 and TRBJ2-1, reads KAGVTQTPRYLIKTRGQQVTLSCSPISGHRSVSWYQQTPGQGLQFLFEYFSETQRNKGNFPGRFSGRQFSNSRSEMNVSTLELGDSALYLCASSSHRLGDEQFFGPGTRLTVL.

This clonotype was counted ten times or more. The CDR3 spells CASSQTGTGGYEQYF. The DNA of the CDR3 is TGTGCCAGCAGCCAAACCGGGACAGGGGGCTACGAGCAGTACTTC. V usage is TRBV3-1 and J usage is TRBJ2-7; 11 nucleotides align to TRBD1. Germline V gene data show CDR1 as LGHDT and CDR2 as YNNKEL (reference sequence). Trimming removed 2 bases from V and 3 bases from J; junction bases left unmatched: 3. CDR3 length: 15 residues.

Ten or more counts support this clonotype. The V and J genes are TRBV4-2 and TRBJ2-7; tentative D call: TRBD2 (6 bases). CDR1 and CDR2 (germline): LGHNA, YNFKEQ. With 1 base removed from V and 3 bases from J, the gap between germline ends came to 13 bases. This CDR3 is built from 15 residues. The CDR3 bases are TGTGCCAGCAGCCAAGTTCCTAGCGAAGACTACGAGCAGTACTTC. It is translated as CASSQVPSEDYEQYF.

This sequence joins TRBV9 and TRBJ2-4, with TRBD1 identical over 7 bases. CDR1 and CDR2 from the germline V gene are SGDLS and YYNGEE. V lost 0 bases to trimming and J lost 4 bases; unmatched junction nucleotides: 4. This CDR3 has 15 residues. CDR3 DNA sequence: TGTGCCAGCAGCGTAGAGGGACAGAGTAAAAACATTCAGTACTTC. Amino acids: CASSVEGQSKNIQYF.

In this sample, this clonotype turned up a few times. The gene calls are TRBV5-1 and TRBJ2-7; possible D gene TRBD1, 5 bases. This CDR3 has 14 amino acids. Per germline, CDR1 SGHRS and CDR2 YFSETQ. Trimming removed 4 bases from V and 2 bases from J, with 13 bases in between. The DNA for the CDR3 is TGCGCCAGCAGCCCCGACAGTGCCCCCTACGAGCAGTACTTC. The encoded protein is CASSPDSAPYEQYF.

This clonotype came up a few times. The chain has TRBV19 and TRBJ2-6; a weak D match, TRBD2 (5 bases). V dropped 7 bases and J dropped 4 bases, with 14 bases sitting between them. This CDR3 contains 15 residues. CDR1 is LNHDA and CDR2 is SQIVND in the germline V gene (reference sequence). CDR3 sequence reads: CASTGIKRGANVLTF. Written as DNA, the CDR3 is TGTGCCAGTACCGGGATCAAAAGAGGGGCCAACGTCCTGACTTTC.

This sequence joins TRBV4-3 and TRBJ2-7; 7 nucleotides line up with TRBD2. V trimming: 2 bases; J trimming: 2 bases; junction bases outside the gene matches: 6. The germline V gene encodes CDR1 LGHNA and CDR2 YSLEER. The CDR3 has 15 amino acids. The DNA for the CDR3 is TGCGCCAGCAGCCAATTCCTAGCGGCCGCCTACGAGCAGTACTTC. Translated, it gives CASSQFLAAAYEQYF.

This clonotype was recorded at least ten times. DNA for the CDR3: TGTGCCAGCAGTTTTTGGCAGCAGGGAAATGAGCAGTTCTTC. Protein sequence: CASSFWQQGNEQFF. This chain joins TRBV28 and TRBJ2-1; maybe TRBD1 (5 bases). This CDR3 comprises 14 residues. V was shortened by 3 bases and J by 7 bases, with 13 bases between the two germline ends. Germline CDR1 is MDHEN and CDR2 is SYDVKM.

The chain employs TRBV27 and TRBJ2-3; TRBD2 agrees at 11 bases. CDR1 MNHEY and CDR2 SMNVEV come from the germline V gene (reference sequence). Trimming removed 6 bases from V and 6 bases from J; junction bases left unmatched: 5. The CDR3 contains 14 residues. In DNA form, the CDR3 reads TGTGCCAGCAGCATAGCGGGGGGGCTGGATACGCAGTATTTT. The encoded protein is CASSIAGGLDTQYF.

This clonotype came up a few times. The chain couples TRBV3-1 to TRBJ2-2, with TRBD2 matching 8 bases. This CDR3 is 14 amino acids long. J lost 6 bases, V lost 4 bases, and 4 bases had no gene match. Germline loops: CDR1 LGHDT, CDR2 YNNKEL (reference sequence). The CDR3 region is CASSPRGGAGELFF. The CDR3 coding sequence is TGTGCCAGCAGCCCCCGGGGGGGGGCCGGGGAGCTGTTTTTT.

This clonotype was seen a few times. V is TRBV4-3 and J is TRBJ1-2; no definite D call. Trimming cost V 0 bases and J 1 base, with 12 bases left between them. This CDR3 is built from 16 residues. Germline values: CDR1 LGHNA, CDR2 YSLEER. CDR3 sequence: CASSQDRPGGNYGYTF. CDR3 in DNA: TGCGCCAGCAGCCAAGATCGTCCAGGAGGTAACTATGGCTACACCTTC.

In regard to this clonotype: Sequence at one end of the junction differs from germline and may be a read error. CDR3 bases: TGTGCCAGCAGGCCATGGGGTAATCAGCCCCAGAATTTT. It yields the protein CASRPWGNQPQNF. The chain joins TRBV2 to TRBJ1-5; the D is unclear. Germline CDR1 reads SNHLY; CDR2 reads FYNNEI. This CDR3 spans 13 amino acids.

This clonotype was observed many times. The J gene is TRBJ1-2, the V gene TRBV20-1; no firm D call. The CDR3 sequence is 11 residues long. Deletions cut 6 bases from V and 5 bases from J, with 10 bases between. CDR1 is DFQATT, CDR2 SNEGSKA, per germline (reference sequence). CDR3 coding DNA: TGCAGTGCCGGAGAGGGTTATGGCTACACCTTC. Translated: CSAGEGYGYTF.

To note about this clonotype: A read error may account for a junction end that differs from germline. V is TRBV12-3 or TRBV12-4 and J is TRBJ1-5; tentative D call: TRBD1 (6 bases). This CDR3 region has 12 residues. The DNA of the CDR3 is TGTTCCAGCAGTACACAGGGCCAGCCCCAGCATTTT. Amino acid sequence: CSSSTQGQPQHF.

The gene calls are TRBV19 and TRBJ1-3, with D tentatively TRBD1 (5 bases). Germline V gene data show CDR1 as LNHDA and CDR2 as SQIVND (reference sequence). The CDR3 contains 19 residues. V gave up 5 bases and J gave up 0 bases, with 23 bases separating them. The CDR3 nucleotides read TGTGCCAGTAGTGTAGCCGGGACCGGCGGATTCATCTCTGGAAACACCATATATTTT. Translation: CASSVAGTGGFISGNTIYF. Full variable domain (remainder filled in from reference TRBV19 and TRBJ1-3): DGGITQSPKYLFRKEGQNVTLSCEQNLNHDAMYWYRQDPGQGLRLIYYSQIVNDFQKGDIAEGYSVSREKKESFPLTVTSAQKNPTAFYLCASSVAGTGGFISGNTIYFGEGSWLTVV.

This clonotype was detected a few times. V gene TRBV9 combines with J gene TRBJ2-7, with TRBD2 matching 7 bases. V shed 0 bases, J shed 3 bases, and the junction held 3 bases outside the gene matches. This CDR3 is built from 14 residues. Per germline, CDR1 SGDLS and CDR2 YYNGEE. Here the CDR3 DNA reads TGTGCCAGCAGCGTAGAGGCGGGAGTCTACGAGCAGTACTTC. This encodes CASSVEAGVYEQYF. The full variable domain, with the rest looked up from reference TRBV9 and TRBJ2-7, is DSGVTQTPKHLITATGQRVTLRCSPRSGDLSVYWYQQSLDQGLQFLIQYYNGEERAKGNILERFSAQQFPDLHSELNLSSLELGDSALYFCASSVEAGVYEQYFGPGTRLTVT.

This clonotype was found a few times. V is TRBV9 and J is TRBJ2-7; D is ambiguous. Deletions cut 0 bases from V and 0 bases from J, with 10 bases between. Germline V gene sequence: CDR1 SGDLS, CDR2 YYNGEE. This CDR3 spans 15 amino acids. The DNA of the CDR3 is TGTGCCAGCAGCGTAGACCAGGTCCGCTCCTACGAGCAGTACTTC. It is translated as CASSVDQVRSYEQYF.

This clonotype was counted many times. The chain employs TRBV20-1 and TRBJ2-7; the D gene is possibly TRBD2 (6 bases). Germline CDR1 and CDR2: DFQATT and SNEGSKA (reference sequence). Trimming removed 6 bases at V and 2 bases at J, with 20 bases between. The CDR3 length is 15 residues. CDR3 coding DNA: TGCAGTGCCACCATACAGGAGCTAGCGACCTACGAGCAGTACTTC. Protein sequence: CSATIQELATYEQYF.

This clonotype appeared a few times. The V and J genes are TRBV20-1 and TRBJ1-4, with a possible D match to TRBD1 (5 bases). The V gene's germline CDR1 is DFQATT and CDR2 SNEGSKA (reference sequence). V lost 3 bases, J lost 3 bases, and 14 bases lay in between. CDR3 length: 15 residues. As DNA, the CDR3 is TGCAGTGCTAGGGATCCGGGACGGTCTAATGAAAAACTGTTTTTT. Translation gives CSARDPGRSNEKLFF.